This T cell receptor beta chain stems from a study of metastatic and nonmetastatic thyroid tumors. Study-wide context: It was across blood and tumor or nodule tissue from malignant and benign thyroid patients that repertoires were compared.

Per germline, CDR1 LNHDA and CDR2 SQIVND (reference sequence). The CDR3 is 13 amino acids. V shed 7 bases and J 3 bases; nucleotides not matched to a gene: 4. The authors' processing: Using the CDR3 differences seen across clinicopathological groups, the authors built a distant-metastasis classifier for papillary thyroid cancer, which was meant to discriminate distant-metastatic patients. From the PCR reads, TCRdb re-called clones with MiXCR. The V and J calls reflect TCRdb's pipeline rather than the authors' work. The sample has about 17,000 clones; 30% to 40% are singletons. No treatment of any kind had been given to any patient before thyroid surgery. Overall study findings and caveats: Malignant thyroid tumors reportedly had TCR beta diversity that was significantly higher than in benign nodules, in blood and tumor.

This clone appeared many times. Its target is not known. The chain recombines TRBV19 with TRBJ1-1; TRBD1 aligns across 8 bases. This TCR derives from a female donor with papillary thyroid cancer or a benign thyroid nodule (not recorded which). Some clones in this sample may be carry-over from other donors' samples. The sequenced sample consisted of tumor tissue. CDR3 DNA: TGTGCCAGTAATACAGGGGGGCACACTGAAGCTTTCTTT. Its protein product is CASNTGGHTEAFF.